A single TCR beta chain is shown here with its context. This record comes from a study of OX40 agonist ivuxolimab in advanced cancers. The germline gives CDR1 SGHAT, CDR2 FQNNGV. The CDR3 loop spans 15 amino acids. The V segment lost 0 bases and the J segment 5 bases; nucleotides outside the gene matches: 6. The assay was immunoSEQ multiplex PCR, and TCRdb's table has in-frame clones only and misses some. The data contain just over 90,000 clones, 94% of them seen just once; the ten biggest clones take up 2% to 3%. The chain carries TRBV11-2 and TRBJ2-5; 7 nucleotides line up with TRBD2. This TCR came from an adult with an advanced solid tumor such as melanoma, head and neck, liver or kidney cancer. The material was CD4+ or CD8+ T cells sorted from blood, obtained in a trial of the OX40 agonist ivuxolimab. CDR3 loop: CASSLEPSGAETQYF. In DNA form, the CDR3 reads TGTGCCAGCAGCTTAGAACCCAGCGGGGCGGAGACCCAGTACTTC. Looking up the rest from reference TRBV11-2 and TRBJ2-5 gives the full variable domain: EAGVAQSPRYKIIEKRQSVAFWCNPISGHATLYWYQQILGQGPKLLIQFQNNGVVDDSQLPKDRFSAERLKGVDSTLKIQPAKLEDSAVYLCASSLEPSGAETQYFGPGTRLLVL.